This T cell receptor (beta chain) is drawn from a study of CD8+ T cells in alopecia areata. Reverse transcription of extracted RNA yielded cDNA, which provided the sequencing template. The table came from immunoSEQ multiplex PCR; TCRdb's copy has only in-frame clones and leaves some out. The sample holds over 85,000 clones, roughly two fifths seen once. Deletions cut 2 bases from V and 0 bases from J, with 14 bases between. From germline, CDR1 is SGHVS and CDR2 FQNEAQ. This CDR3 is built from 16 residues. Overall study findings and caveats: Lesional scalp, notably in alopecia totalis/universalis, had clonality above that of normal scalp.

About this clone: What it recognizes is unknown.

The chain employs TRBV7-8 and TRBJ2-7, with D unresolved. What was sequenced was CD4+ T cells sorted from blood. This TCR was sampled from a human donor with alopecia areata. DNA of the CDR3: TGTGCCAGCAGCTTAAGATCGCGGATTAGCTCCTACGAGCAGTACTTC. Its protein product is CASSLRSRISSYEQYF.